A single sample is the source of the 8 T cell receptor beta chains below, sequenced in a study of CD8 T cells in Susac syndrome. Random hexamers were used to reverse transcribe about 0.5 to 1 ug of RNA. In TCRdb, the immunoSEQ multiplex PCR reads were re-called with MiXCR into one record per CDR3 protein. This sample has about 210,000 distinct CDR3 sequences, with about 95% found just once. Sequenced input: CD4+ T cells from PBMCs. The receptors stem from a human donor with multiple sclerosis.

The chain employs TRBV7-2 and TRBJ2-1; TRBD2 might be the D (5 bases). Per germline, CDR1 SGHTA and CDR2 FQGNSA. The CDR3 spans 13 residues. V was clipped by 6 bases and J by 3 bases, with 9 bases between them. The CDR3 reads CASRSGNYNEQFF. DNA of the CDR3: TGTGCCAGCAGGAGCGGAAACTACAATGAGCAGTTCTTC.

This chain uses TRBV12-3 or TRBV12-4 with TRBJ1-1, with 7 bases lining up with TRBD1. This CDR3 is built from 13 residues. The trim removed 5 bases at V and 7 bases at J, leaving 7 bases unmatched. CDR3 protein: CASSGWTGNEAFF. CDR3 nucleotide sequence: TGTGCCAGCAGTGGATGGACAGGCAATGAAGCTTTCTTT.

The rearrangement uses TRBV2 and TRBJ1-2; D unclear. The CDR3 covers 12 residues. Germline V lookup: CDR1 SNHLY, CDR2 FYNNEI. The V gene lost 7 bases and the J gene lost 8 bases, with 14 bases spanning the gap. The CDR3 sequence: CASIFEGRGYTF. In DNA, the CDR3 is TGTGCCAGCATCTTTGAAGGGAGAGGCTACACCTTC.

The V gene is TRBV7-2, the J gene TRBJ1-2; D gene unclear. The V end lost 0 bases, the J end lost 3 bases, and 8 bases lay between the germline ends. The germline V gene has CDR1 SGHTA and CDR2 FQGNSA. This CDR3 contains 14 residues. The CDR3 sequence is CASSLAQTYYGYTF. The CDR3 coding sequence is TGTGCCAGCAGCTTAGCCCAGACATACTATGGCTACACCTTC.

The V and J genes are TRBV6-5 and TRBJ2-6; D might be TRBD1 or TRBD2, each matching 5 bases. This CDR3 spans 18 amino acids. Trimming shortened V by 2 bases and J by 1 base, and 15 bases separated the two germline ends. CDR1 and CDR2 from the germline V gene are MNHEY and SVGAGI. The CDR3 reads CASSYRGLWRSGANVLTF. Written as DNA, the CDR3 is TGTGCCAGCAGTTACAGGGGCCTCTGGAGGTCTGGGGCCAACGTCCTGACTTTC.

This sequence joins TRBV30 and TRBJ2-2; 10 nucleotides match TRBD2. The length of the CDR3 is 15 residues. Germline V CDR1 and CDR2: GTSNPN, SVGIG (reference sequence). V lost 4 bases, J lost 4 bases, and 6 bases stayed unmatched. The CDR3, as DNA: TGTGCCTGGACTAGCGGGAGCGTCGGCACCGGGGAGCTGTTTTTT. This encodes CAWTSGSVGTGELFF. The full variable domain, with the rest looked up from reference TRBV30 and TRBJ2-2, is SQTIHQWPATLVQPVGSPLSLECTVEGTSNPNLYWYRQAAGRGLQLLFYSVGIGQISSEVPQNLSASRPQDRQFILSSKKLLLSDSGFYLCAWTSGSVGTGELFFGEGSRLTVL.

This clonotype was observed once. The chain is built from TRBV18 and TRBJ2-7; 9 nucleotides agree with TRBD2. CDR3 length: 14 amino acids. Germline V CDR1 and CDR2: KGHSH, LQKENI. The V gene end was trimmed by 3 bases and the J gene end by 4 bases; junction bases not matched to a gene: 4. The CDR3 DNA follows: TGTGCCAGCTCACCCGGGACTAGCCGGTACGAGCAGTACTTC. Translation gives CASSPGTSRYEQYF.

This clonotype was recorded only once. This rearrangement joins TRBV5-1 to TRBJ2-2; D might be TRBD2 (7 bases). This CDR3 is 15 amino acids long. V lost 2 bases, J lost 6 bases, and 14 bases lay in between. Germline V CDR1 and CDR2: SGHRS, YFSETQ. CDR3: CASSFGGRPAGELFF. Written as DNA, the CDR3 is TGCGCCAGCAGCTTCGGGGGGCGTCCGGCCGGGGAGCTGTTTTTT.